This TCR beta chain was sequenced during a study of T-cell reconstitution after alpha-beta-depleted transplantation in children. General study results and limits: T-cell counts and diversity at one year post-transplant came mainly from newly produced T cells. As was reported, about two months after transplant, alpha-beta T cells came from several hundred expanded graft clones. Surviving recipient T cells and thymic progenitors accounted for the high day-60 TCRbeta diversity observed in some patients.

Unique molecular identifiers were incorporated during preparation of the TCRbeta library. TCRdb itself ran the PCR reads through MiXCR, one entry per CDR3 protein. The profile shows about 830,000 distinct CDR3 sequences, under 20% of them singletons. This clonotype was seen many times. Its antigen remains unidentified. Germline trimming cut 4 bases from V and 0 bases from J; bases unmatched to any gene: 3. The CDR3 is 15 residues long. Germline CDR1 is SGHRS and CDR2 is YFSETQ. This receptor was identified in a male patient under 18 who had a stem cell transplant for acute lymphoblastic leukemia, so the T cells may come from the graft donor. The source material was PBMCs, mostly from graft donor cells, sampled 360 days after TCRalphabeta/CD19-depleted stem cell transplant. The V and J genes are TRBV5-1 and TRBJ2-1; TRBD2 aligns across 8 bases. Here the CDR3 reads CASSESGSSYNEQFF. The CDR3 region has the DNA TGCGCCAGCAGCGAAAGCGGGAGCTCCTACAATGAGCAGTTCTTC.